This T cell receptor beta chain was documented in a study of T cell responses to AZD1222 COVID-19 vaccine. Study information: Analysis merged second doses at about 4 or about 12 weeks.

Some clones are missing from TCRdb's copy, which holds only in-frame ones; the method was immunoSEQ multiplex PCR. The top ten clones hold more than 6.5% of a sample with roughly 100,000 clones, 88% of them seen once. As to this clone: What it binds is unknown. An end of the junction does not agree with germline; a read error may underlie this.

Study-wide points: Vaccination with two AZD1222 doses was followed by a rise in Spike-specific TCR breadth and depth. In the spike-specific TCR repertoire, nearly half reportedly target unmutated variant regions. In all cases, repertoires were sampled only after the peak T cell response.

Germline loops: CDR1 SGHDN, CDR2 FVKESK. CDR3 size: 12 residues. The chain links TRBV14 to TRBJ2-7, with D hard to call. This clonotype was obtained from an adult in good health. The sample consisted of peripheral blood, taken on day 0 of AZD1222 vaccination. CDR3 sequence: CASSHNSFEKYF. DNA of the CDR3: TGTGCCAGCAGCCACAATAGCTTCGAGAAGTACTTC.